This record covers a single T cell receptor beta chain. Its target is not known. The missing CDR3 end, 3 residues past where the read stops, is filled in from the germline J gene. The entry originates in a study of T cell clonality in common variable immunodeficiency. Study observations and caveats: TCRbeta clonality was increased in CVID versus healthy controls. Links between repertoire features and CVID complications were heterogeneity-limited. In common variable immunodeficiency, TCR beta chains reportedly carried fewer deletions and N-nucleotide insertions.

Each donor provided roughly 4.5 to 8 ml of heparinized whole blood. Germline CDR1 and CDR2: LNHDA and SQIVND (reference sequence). The CDR3 has 18 amino acids. The assay was immunoSEQ multiplex PCR, and TCRdb's table has in-frame clones only and misses some. The specimen has about 35,000 clones, none found just once. The receptor was isolated from a person aged 18-70 years in good health. V and J are TRBV19 and TRBJ1-2; D unresolved. Input material: peripheral blood mononuclear cells. CDR3 sequence reads: CASSIKAQSSGFTYDYTF. The CDR3 bases that were read are TGTGCCAGTAGTATAAAGGCCCAGTCTAGCGGCTTCACCTACGAC.